The 7 T cell receptor beta chains presented below share a single source sample, sequenced in a study of CD4+ T cells in melanoma. Generated by immunoSEQ multiplex PCR, the TCRdb table keeps only in-frame clones and is missing some. The data hold 11,000 or so clones, with about 70% observed a single time. Material for sequencing was cells from a culture (not recorded whether cultured in vitro). The receptors stem from a human donor with melanoma.

The genes are TRBV5-4 and TRBJ2-2; D possibly corresponds to TRBD1 (7 bases). V lost 4 bases to trimming and J lost 5 bases, with 21 bases between them. CDR3 length: 17 residues. Germline values: CDR1 SGHNT, CDR2 YYREEE (reference sequence). The CDR3 bases are TGTGCCAGCAGCCCGAGATCGGGACCAGGGGGGACCGGGGAGCTGTTTTTT. Residues: CASSPRSGPGGTGELFF.

The chain links TRBV15 to TRBJ2-7; no reliable D call. CDR1 LNHNV and CDR2 YYDKDF come from the germline V gene (reference sequence). Deletions cut 3 bases from V and 5 bases from J, with 8 bases between. The CDR3 totals 12 residues. CDR3 sequence (DNA): TGTGCCACCAGCAGCGACAAAAACGAGCAGTACTTC. Translated: CATSSDKNEQYF.

This clone was observed once. V gene TRBV7-9 combines with J gene TRBJ2-3; D is undetermined. V was cut by 4 bases and J by 14 bases, with 16 bases left in between. Germline V gives CDR1 SEHNR, CDR2 FQNEAQ (reference sequence). The CDR3 length is 12 residues. The CDR3 loop reads CASSSETSAGYF. In DNA, the CDR3 is TGTGCCAGCAGCTCCGAGACATCCGCAGGGTATTTT.

The V call is TRBV7-3, the J call TRBJ1-1; the match to TRBD1 covers 7 bases. Unmatched junction bases numbered 5, after V lost 5 bases and J lost 2 bases. The CDR3 totals 14 residues. Germline-derived CDR1 and CDR2 are SGHTA and FQGTGA. The CDR3 loop reads CASSMTGPNTEAFF. CDR3 DNA: TGTGCCAGCAGCATGACAGGGCCCAACACTGAAGCTTTCTTT.

The V gene is TRBV7-9, the J gene TRBJ1-2; D may be TRBD1 (5 bases). The CDR3 sequence is 15 residues long. Germline loops: CDR1 SEHNR, CDR2 FQNEAQ (reference sequence). V was pared by 5 bases and J by 8 bases, with 21 bases between. The CDR3 loop reads CASSPARTGWGGYTF. The DNA for the CDR3 is TGTGCCAGCAGCCCCGCGAGGACGGGTTGGGGGGGCTACACCTTC.

The V and J genes are TRBV11-1 and TRBJ1-1; 7 bases align to TRBD1. Trimming at V came to 1 base and at J to 6 bases, leaving 2 bases not matched to a gene. The CDR3 covers 13 residues. Germline values: CDR1 SGHAT, CDR2 FQDESV (reference sequence). CDR3 residues: CASSLDRGPEAFF. The CDR3 DNA reads TGTGCCAGCAGCTTAGACAGGGGCCCTGAAGCTTTCTTT.

This clone was counted a few times. The rearrangement links TRBV6-5 to TRBJ1-6; a weak D match, TRBD1 (5 bases). Germline V gene data show CDR1 as MNHEY and CDR2 as SVGAGI. The CDR3 loop spans 13 amino acids. Trimming removed 8 bases from V and 9 bases from J, with 14 bases in between. CDR3 residues: CASGRGGRSPLHF. CDR3 coding DNA: TGTGCCAGCGGGCGGGGGGGACGTTCACCCCTCCACTTT.